This T cell receptor beta chain emerged from a study of cytomegalovirus exposure and HLA in healthy donors. Overall study results and limits: In a later analysis, the majority of CMV-associated beta chains seemingly showed HLA restriction.

About this clone: The antigen is not known.

PCR employed 60 Vbeta and 13 Jbeta primers. Produced via immunoSEQ multiplex PCR; TCRdb's table is partial and in-frame only. The sample lists more than 110,000 clones, about three quarters seen once, with approximately 15% in the top ten. This CDR3 has 14 residues. V shed 3 bases, J shed 5 bases, and the junction held 5 bases outside the gene matches. Germline V CDR1 and CDR2: SGHRS, YFSETQ. The chain combines TRBV5-1 with TRBJ1-3; 7 bases line up with TRBD1. The clonotype originates from a human donor in good health. Sequencing was carried out using PBMCs. In DNA, the CDR3 is TGCGCCAGCAGCTCCGACAGGGCAAGAAACACCATATATTTT. It codes for CASSSDRARNTIYF.